A selection of T cell receptor beta chains follows, all from one sample in a study of spatial heterogeneity in lung cancer. TCRdb re-derived calls from the 5' RACE reads in MiXCR, one entry per CDR3 protein. Among tens of thousands of distinct CDR3 sequences, approximately 12% were seen once, and the ten largest hold 4.6%. The material was PBMCs, obtained at surgery. These receptors came from a male donor with early-stage non-small cell lung cancer. Both conserved end residues are part of each CDR3. The D gene is left open where the match is weak. A row's size may be missing; if present it is once, few, many or a size class.

TGCAGTGCTAGCCTTAACAGGGGGAACACCGGGGAGCTGTTTTTT CSASLNRGNTGELFF TRBV20-1 many TRBD1 TRBJ2-2
TGCGCCAGCAGCTTGGGTCAGGAGAATCAGCCCCAGCATTTT CASSLGQENQPQHF TRBV5-1 few - TRBJ1-5
TGTGCCAGTGGGACTACTCCCTACAATGAGCAGTTCTTC CASGTTPYNEQFF TRBV6-6 - TRBD2 TRBJ2-1
TGCGCCAGCAAAAGTCTAGCGGGTACCTACAATGAGCAGTTCTTC CASKSLAGTYNEQFF TRBV5-1 - TRBD2 TRBJ2-1
TGTGCCAGCCGCCTCAGTAATACGCAGTATTTT CASRLSNTQYF TRBV6-2/TRBV6-3 - - TRBJ2-3
TGTGCCAGCAGTTATTCGGGGAGAGGGGAGACCCAGTACTTC CASSYSGRGETQYF TRBV2 few - TRBJ2-5
TGCAGCGCCGGCCGGGACAGCCTAAACACTGAAGCTTTCTTT CSAGRDSLNTEAFF TRBV29-1 - TRBD1 TRBJ1-1
TGTGCCAGCAGCTTAGACGGACAGTCCTACAATGAGCAGTTCTTC CASSLDGQSYNEQFF TRBV7-2 - - TRBJ2-1
TGCAGCGTTATATGGGGGGACACTGAAGCTTTCTTT CSVIWGDTEAFF TRBV29-1 few - TRBJ1-1
TGCGCCAGCAGCTCCCGATTGGGACAGGAGGATGAAAAACTGTTTTTT CASSSRLGQEDEKLFF TRBV5-1 few TRBD1 TRBJ1-4
TGTGCCAGCAGCTTAGCGGGCGGTAACTCCTACAATGAGCAGTTCTTC CASSLAGGNSYNEQFF TRBV7-2 few - TRBJ2-1
TGTGCCAGCAGCTTAGGGCAGGGGGACCACAATGAGCAGTTCTTC CASSLGQGDHNEQFF TRBV7-2 many TRBD1 TRBJ2-1
TGTGCCAGCAGCACCTTGACAGGGGGCCTTATGAACACTGAAGCTTTCTTT CASSTLTGGLMNTEAFF TRBV3-1 few TRBD1 TRBJ1-1
TGTGCCAGCAGCCAAGAAGGCAAGGGCACCTACGAGCAGTACTTC CASSQEGKGTYEQYF TRBV3-1 - - TRBJ2-7
TGTGCCAGCAGTACCCGGACTAGCGGGAGGTCCTACAATGAGCAGTTCTTC CASSTRTSGRSYNEQFF TRBV12-3/TRBV12-4 - TRBD2 TRBJ2-1
TGCAGCGCCGGGACAGGGGACACTGAAGCTTTCTTT CSAGTGDTEAFF TRBV29-1 many TRBD1 TRBJ1-1
TGCGCCAGCGCGGGCCTGCCCCCTGGGGAGCTGTTTTTT CASAGLPPGELFF TRBV10-1 few - TRBJ2-2
TGTGCCAGCAGCAAGTGGGGCGACAATGAGCAGTTCTTC CASSKWGDNEQFF TRBV7-9 many - TRBJ2-1
TGTGCCAGCAGCCTGGGACAGAAAAATCAGCCCCAGCATTTT CASSLGQKNQPQHF TRBV3-1 - TRBD1 TRBJ1-5
TGTGCCAGCAGTCGAGGGACTAGCGGGAGTAATAGCGAGCAGTACTTC CASSRGTSGSNSEQYF TRBV12-3/TRBV12-4 - TRBD2 TRBJ2-7
TGCGCCAGCAGCCAAGTAGGGGCTTCCTCCTACAATGAGCAGTTCTTC CASSQVGASSYNEQFF TRBV4-1 few - TRBJ2-1
TGTGCCAGCAGTTACTCTAGGACAGGGGATCCCGAGACCCAGTACTTC CASSYSRTGDPETQYF TRBV6-5 - TRBD1 TRBJ2-5
TGTGCCAGCAGTTTTGGTGGAACTGAAGCTTTCTTT CASSFGGTEAFF TRBV12-3/TRBV12-4 many - TRBJ1-1
TGTGCCAGCTCCTCAATTCAGGGGGATACGCAGTATTTT CASSSIQGDTQYF TRBV28 many - TRBJ2-3
TGTGCCAGCAGCAAGACTAGCCGGGGCACAGATACGCAGTATTTT CASSKTSRGTDTQYF TRBV7-8 few TRBD2 TRBJ2-3
TGCGCCAGCAGCTTGGAGGGGGCAAGCACAGATACGCAGTATTTT CASSLEGASTDTQYF TRBV5-1 few TRBD1 TRBJ2-3
TGTGCCTGGAGTGGACTACCCGGAGAAGCTTTCTTT CAWSGLPGEAFF TRBV30 many - TRBJ1-1
TGTGCCAGCAGCCTTGGACAGACCAACTATGGCTACACCTTC CASSLGQTNYGYTF TRBV7-9 medium-sized - TRBJ1-2
TGTGCCAGCTCACCACCTTCTTCGAGGAACACTGAAGCTTTCTTT CASSPPSSRNTEAFF TRBV18 - - TRBJ1-1
TGTGCCAGCAGTGGGCTGATGGGGGTAGCGGGGGGCTACAATGAGCAGTTCTTC CASSGLMGVAGGYNEQFF TRBV27 few TRBD2 TRBJ2-1
TGTGCCAGCAGCCCGGGGACTAGCGAGAGGGAGACCCAGTACTTC CASSPGTSERETQYF TRBV7-7 - TRBD2 TRBJ2-5
TGTGCCAGCTCACCCCCTGGCGAAGATACGCAGTATTTT CASSPPGEDTQYF TRBV18 - - TRBJ2-3
TGTGCCAGCAGTCCCCTGACAGGGGGCAATCAGCCCCAGCATTTT CASSPLTGGNQPQHF TRBV6-1 - TRBD1 TRBJ1-5
TGTGCCAGCAGCGAGGTCAGGACAGCGACCGAGCAGTACTTC CASSEVRTATEQYF TRBV7-8 few - TRBJ2-7
TGCGCCAGCAGCTTGGATCTAGCGGGAGGAGATACGCAGTATTTT CASSLDLAGGDTQYF TRBV5-1 many TRBD2 TRBJ2-3
TGCGCCAGCAGCTTGTCGACTAGCTCAGATACGCAGTATTTT CASSLSTSSDTQYF TRBV5-1 few TRBD2 TRBJ2-3
TGTGCCAGCAGTAAAGACACAGATACGCAGTATTTT CASSKDTDTQYF TRBV2 - - TRBJ2-3
TGTGCCAGCAGCTCCGGGACTTCCTTCAATGAGCAGTTCTTC CASSSGTSFNEQFF TRBV7-9 - - TRBJ2-1
TGTGCCAGTAGTACTACAGGGGTAGGCACTGAAGCTTTCTTT CASSTTGVGTEAFF TRBV19 - TRBD1 TRBJ1-1
TGTGCCAGCAGCTACGAAAGGGTAGGGGCCAACGTCCTGACTTTC CASSYERVGANVLTF TRBV7-9 - - TRBJ2-6
TGTGCCAGCAGTTCGGACCCTAGCAATCAGCCCCAGCATTTT CASSSDPSNQPQHF TRBV12-3/TRBV12-4 - - TRBJ1-5
TGTGCCAGCAGCTACTACGACGGCTCCTACGAGCAGTACTTC CASSYYDGSYEQYF TRBV5-6 few - TRBJ2-7
TGCGCCACCCGGACAGACATGAACACTGAAGCTTTCTTT CATRTDMNTEAFF TRBV5-1 - - TRBJ1-1
TGTGCCTGGAGTCCCCGGACAGGGCGGTCTAACACTGAAGCTTTCTTT CAWSPRTGRSNTEAFF TRBV30 - TRBD1 TRBJ1-1
TGTGCCAGCAGTTATCTGACCGGGACAGGGGACAAAGAGACCCAGTACTTC CASSYLTGTGDKETQYF TRBV6-2/TRBV6-3 - TRBD1 TRBJ2-5
TGTGCCAGCAGACCCCAGGGGGCTTCCGCAGAAAAACTGTTTTTT CASRPQGASAEKLFF TRBV28 - TRBD1 TRBJ1-4
TGTGCTAGTGGTTTTCAGGGGGTCGAGACCCAGTACTTC CASGFQGVETQYF TRBV12-5 few TRBD1 TRBJ2-5
TGTGCCAGCAGCTCCATGCGAATACAGGGGAACACTGAAGCTTTCTTT CASSSMRIQGNTEAFF TRBV5-4 many - TRBJ1-1
TGCGCCAGCTGGGGTTCAACATACAATGAGCAGTTCTTC CASWGSTYNEQFF TRBV5-1 - - TRBJ2-1
TGTGCCAGCAGCGGGACAGACGACACCGGGGAGCTGTTTTTT CASSGTDDTGELFF TRBV7-9 few TRBD1 TRBJ2-2